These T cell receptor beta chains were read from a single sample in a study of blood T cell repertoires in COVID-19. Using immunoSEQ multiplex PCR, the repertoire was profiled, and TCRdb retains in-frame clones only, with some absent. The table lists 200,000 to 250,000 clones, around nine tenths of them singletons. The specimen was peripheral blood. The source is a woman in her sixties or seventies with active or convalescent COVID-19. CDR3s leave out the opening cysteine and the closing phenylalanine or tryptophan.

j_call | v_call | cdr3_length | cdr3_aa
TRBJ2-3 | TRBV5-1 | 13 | ASSLRTDMPDTQY
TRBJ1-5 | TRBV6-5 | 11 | ASVRDRVQPQH
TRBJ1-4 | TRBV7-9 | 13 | ASSPRHPDNEKLF
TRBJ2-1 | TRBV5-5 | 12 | ASSRQGAPNEQF
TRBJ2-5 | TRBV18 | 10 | ASSPREETQY
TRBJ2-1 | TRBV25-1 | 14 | ASSEYDRVVGNEQF
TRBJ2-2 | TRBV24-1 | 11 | ATSLEKTGELF
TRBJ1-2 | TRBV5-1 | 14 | ASRGSWAGDTDGYT
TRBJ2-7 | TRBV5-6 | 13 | ASSLGARGIDEQY
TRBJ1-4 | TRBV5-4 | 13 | ASSLESGTNEKLF
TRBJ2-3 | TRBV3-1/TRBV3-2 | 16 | ASSQEAVTAGGADTQY
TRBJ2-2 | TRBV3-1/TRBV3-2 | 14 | ASSQNLSPNTGELF
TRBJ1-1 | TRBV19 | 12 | ATCSGTPNSEAF
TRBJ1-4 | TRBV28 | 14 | ASSPTSGRTNEKLF
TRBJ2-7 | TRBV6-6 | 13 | ASSPERGSPYEQY
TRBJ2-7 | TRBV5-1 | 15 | ASSLGLAGGQPYEQY
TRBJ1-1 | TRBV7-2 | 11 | ASSLVQGTEAF
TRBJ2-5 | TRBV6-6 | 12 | ASSYGGTHETQY
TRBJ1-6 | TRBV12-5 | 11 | ASGLAGYSPLH
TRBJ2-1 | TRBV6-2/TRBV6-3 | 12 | ASSKDRGYNEQF
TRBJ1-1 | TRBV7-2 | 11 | ASVRQGLFKTF
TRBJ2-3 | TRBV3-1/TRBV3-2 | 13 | ASSGDRVYTDTQY
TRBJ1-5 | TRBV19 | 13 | ASSIGLKTNQPQH
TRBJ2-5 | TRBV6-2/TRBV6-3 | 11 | ASSYPFQETQY
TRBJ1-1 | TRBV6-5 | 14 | ASSYGTGMLNTEAF
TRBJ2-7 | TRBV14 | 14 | ASSQDPPLTGNEQY
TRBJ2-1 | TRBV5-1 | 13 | ASSVDRYLYNEQF
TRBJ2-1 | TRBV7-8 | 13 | ASIPRRGGLNEQF
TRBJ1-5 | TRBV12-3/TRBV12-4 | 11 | ASSPALRGPQH
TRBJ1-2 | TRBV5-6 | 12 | ASSPPGGIHGYT
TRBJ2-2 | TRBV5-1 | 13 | ASSPGTSGTGELF
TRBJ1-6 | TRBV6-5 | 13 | ASDFLGFGESPLH
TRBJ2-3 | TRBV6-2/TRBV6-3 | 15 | ASSIPLAGASTDTQY
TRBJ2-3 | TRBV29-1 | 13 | SVEKLAGSTDTQY
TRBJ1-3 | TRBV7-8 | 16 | ASSLFTGGLPSGNTIY
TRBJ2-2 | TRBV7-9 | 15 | ASSPALGFIGTGELF
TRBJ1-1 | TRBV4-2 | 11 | ASSQAGHTEAF
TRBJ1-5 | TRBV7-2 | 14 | ASSPTGGAGRQPQH
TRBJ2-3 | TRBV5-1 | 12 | ASSLPSSPDTQY
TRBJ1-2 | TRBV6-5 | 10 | ASSSSAGGYT
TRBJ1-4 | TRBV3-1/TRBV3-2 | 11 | ASRDRGHEKLF
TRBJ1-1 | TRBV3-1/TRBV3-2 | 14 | ASSHATTGMNTEAF
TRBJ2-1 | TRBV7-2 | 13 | ASSVQTSHYNEQF
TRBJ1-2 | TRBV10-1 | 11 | ASGQKFGNGYT
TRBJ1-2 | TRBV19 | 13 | ASSRPGASNYGYT
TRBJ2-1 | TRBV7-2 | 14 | ASSLLGQGIGDEQF
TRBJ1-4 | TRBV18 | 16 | ASSFRQQGGKTNEKLF
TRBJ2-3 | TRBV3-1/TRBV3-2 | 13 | ASSQRSGGTDTQY
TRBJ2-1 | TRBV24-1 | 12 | ATEDSGGPNEQF
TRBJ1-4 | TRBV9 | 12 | ASSVGGDGEKLF
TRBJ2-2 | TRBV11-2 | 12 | ASSFTRITGELF
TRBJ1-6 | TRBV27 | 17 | ASSRLPGQLAGSASPLH
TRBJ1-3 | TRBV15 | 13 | ATSSRQGSGNTIY